This T cell receptor beta chain was profiled in a study of cytomegalovirus exposure and HLA in healthy donors. On this clone itself: Its antigen remains unknown.

PCR used 60 Vbeta primers and 13 Jbeta primers. In the source study's methods: Later, 65 million to 90 million unique TCR beta chains were counted in an analysis, and roughly 11 million of them were shared. Generated by immunoSEQ multiplex PCR, the TCRdb table keeps only in-frame clones and is missing some. Clone size and V and J calls were adopted from that table, with D and trimming inferred from the DNA. The sample has roughly 45,000 clones; about two thirds are singletons. The CDR3 has 12 residues. V was pared by 4 bases and J by 10 bases, with 13 bases between. Germline loops: CDR1 SEHNR, CDR2 FQNEAQ (reference sequence). Points from the study as a whole: Many donors shared some public TCRs, even though most TCR sequences were rare. TCR beta chains associated with HLA were, in a later analysis, more clonally expanded than equally common others.

This sequence originates from a man aged 60 to 69 in good health and CMV-seropositive. The sample was PBMCs. The rearrangement links TRBV7-9 to TRBJ1-1, with a possible D match to TRBD1 (5 bases). The CDR3 spells CASSSEGLGAFF. The CDR3 nucleotides read TGTGCCAGCAGCTCCGAGGGACTCGGAGCTTTCTTT.